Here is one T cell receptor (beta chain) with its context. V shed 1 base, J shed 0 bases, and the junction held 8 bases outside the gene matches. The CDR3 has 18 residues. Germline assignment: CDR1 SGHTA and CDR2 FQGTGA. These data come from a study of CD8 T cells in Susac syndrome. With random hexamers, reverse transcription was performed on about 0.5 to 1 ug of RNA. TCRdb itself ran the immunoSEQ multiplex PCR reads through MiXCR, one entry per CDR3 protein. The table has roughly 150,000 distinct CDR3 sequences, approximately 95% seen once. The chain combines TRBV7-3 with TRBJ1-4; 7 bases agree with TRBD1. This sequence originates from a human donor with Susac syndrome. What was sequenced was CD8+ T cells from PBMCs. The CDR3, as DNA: TGTGCCAGCAGCTTAAAGGGGACAGCATTGACAACTAATGAAAAACTGTTTTTT. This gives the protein CASSLKGTALTTNEKLFF.